This T cell receptor (beta chain) was captured by sequencing in a study of regulatory T cells in long-lasting Graves disease. This clonotype has a handful of counts. Both iRepertoire HTBI primers and Arm-PCR of CDR3 regions were used to build the TCR beta libraries. MiXCR, run by TCRdb on the multiplex PCR reads, gives a single entry per CDR3 protein. This sample yields around 510,000 distinct CDR3 sequences, of which 20% are seen a single time; approximately 8% belongs to the top ten. The CDR3 consists of 15 residues. The germline V and J ends were trimmed by 5 bases and 6 bases, with 14 bases remaining between them. Germline CDR1 and CDR2: MDHEN and SYDVKM. Time point indicated: persistent/refractory GD, antithyroid drugs over 5 years with positive TRAb. From RNA extracted from PBMCs, the TCR library was made.

Sequenced material: peripheral blood mononuclear cells (PBMCs), taken when the disease was refractory, from a patient treated with antithyroid drugs. This sequence originates from a female donor with Graves disease. The chain recombines TRBV28 with TRBJ1-6; D unclear. This CDR3 is CASSPPTHRNSPLHF. The CDR3 DNA follows: TGTGCCAGCAGTCCACCCACTCACCGTAATTCACCCCTCCACTTT.